This is a list of T cell receptor beta chains from one sample in a study of T cells in lung cancer brain metastases. TCRdb's copy holds only in-frame clones and misses some; the assay was immunoSEQ multiplex PCR. This sample has about 2,300 clones, with about 90% found just once. The sample taken for sequencing was tumor tissue from the primary lung tumor. These receptor sequences come from a man between 70 and 80 years old with non-small cell lung cancer. Each CDR3 is given with its conserved first and last residue. The D gene is left open where the match is weak. A clone size is listed for some rows: how often the clone was seen (once, few, many), or a class if it is expanded.

size	D	V	CDR3
-	-	TRBV20-1	CSARLDGEAFF
-	-	TRBV30	CAWSKTNGDQPQHF
-	-	TRBV4-2	CASSQQGGLNTEAFF
-	-	TRBV25-1	CASSEPGVKTEAFF
-	TRBD1	TRBV19	CATLGEGASAFF
-	TRBD2	TRBV5-1	CASSLGPGGTYEQYF
-	TRBD2	TRBV7-2	CASSLASRGGLGEQFF
-	-	TRBV5-4	CASSPGGTDYGYTF
-	-	TRBV7-8	CASSLVLEQFF
-	TRBD1	TRBV12-5	CASQGPGQGTGEQYF
-	-	TRBV18	CASSPLITGTEAFF
-	-	TRBV15	CATSRGRSSEKLFF
-	-	TRBV29-1	CSVAVGANVLTF
-	-	TRBV4-3	CASSQAMGSSGNTIYF
-	TRBD1	TRBV10-3	CAISVTSGTGVGTEAFF
-	TRBD2	TRBV7-8	CASSLRFSGGAGEQFF
-	-	TRBV4-3	CASSQEITVGYEQYF
-	-	TRBV2	CASRYEGGTGELFF
-	-	TRBV5-1	CASREEWNYGYTF
-	TRBD1	TRBV5-1	CASSLGTGNEKLFF
-	-	TRBV25-1	CASSVDPMNTEAFF
few	TRBD1	TRBV14	CASSQRTGWNTEAFF
-	-	TRBV18	CASSLQGSSGLDTQYF
-	-	TRBV2	CASRRETQYF
once	-	TRBV11-2	CASSLPTGGASGTGELFF
-	-	TRBV7-9	CASSLAVLGARAGTDTQYF
-	-	TRBV27	CASTQNSMGTGGYTF
-	TRBD2	TRBV5-1	CASSGRGGPTDTQYF
few	TRBD1	TRBV29-1	CSAFQGAGEQYF
-	-	TRBV5-1	CASSLGDMGTEQFF
-	-	TRBV7-2	CASSAVSDYGYTF
-	TRBD2	TRBV28	CASSLTSGAYPNEQFF
once	TRBD1	TRBV7-2	CASSSRPGQGAQSENTIYF
-	TRBD2	TRBV15	CATSDPGGKSYEQYF
-	-	TRBV18	CASSSLPGDAEAFF
-	-	TRBV7-9	CASTPVHSEQFF
-	-	TRBV7-8	CASSLRGQTQYF
-	TRBD1	TRBV5-1	CASSRTGAGVGTEAFF
-	TRBD1	TRBV5-1	CASSFGQGGEKLFF
-	TRBD1	TRBV29-1	CSVVLAGGPGNGYTF
-	-	TRBV7-8	CASSPTDTRKAFF
-	TRBD2	TRBV7-2	CASSLALAGVRDTQYF
-	-	TRBV10-3	CAISVQGTMAEAFF
-	-	TRBV5-1	CASSEGVTGNTIYF